This is a list of T cell receptor beta chains from one sample in a study of radiotherapy plus CTLA-4 blockade in lung cancer. The table came from immunoSEQ multiplex PCR; TCRdb's copy has only in-frame clones and leaves some out. The profile covers about 62,000 clones, with roughly 76% appearing a single time and 2.5% to 3% taken by the ten largest. The source material was peripheral blood, sampled from a patient treated with radiotherapy plus ipilimumab. The receptors come from a human donor with non-small cell lung cancer who had a complete response to radiotherapy plus ipilimumab. The CDR3 runs from the conserved cysteine through the conserved F or W. D genes are given only for firm matches. Part of the rows lack a size; the others show once, few, many or a class for expanded clones.

v_call	j_call	d_call	clone_size	cdr3_nt	cdr3_aa
TRBV6-5	TRBJ1-2	TRBD1	NA	TGTGCCAGCAGGAAGGGGGCTGGCTATGGCTACACCTTC	CASRKGAGYGYTF
TRBV7-9	TRBJ2-1	NA	few	TGTGCCAGCAGCTTACATCAAGCGGCCTACAATGAGCAGTTCTTC	CASSLHQAAYNEQFF
TRBV27	TRBJ1-2	TRBD1	NA	TGTGCCAGCAGTTTATCAACGACAGGGACCTATGGCTACACCTTC	CASSLSTTGTYGYTF
TRBV6-5	TRBJ2-7	TRBD1	few	TGTGCCAGCAGTCGTCAAACAGGGGACTACGAGCAGTACTTC	CASSRQTGDYEQYF
TRBV6-1	TRBJ1-6	TRBD1	NA	TGTGCCAGCAGTGTAACCGGGACAGGGAATTCACCCCTCCACTTT	CASSVTGTGNSPLHF
TRBV10-3	TRBJ2-3	TRBD2	NA	TGTGCCATCAGTGGGGAGACTAGCGGGAGGGTGGATACGCAGTATTTT	CAISGETSGRVDTQYF
TRBV29-1	TRBJ1-2	NA	NA	TGCAGCGTCTGGGTCGAGGGTGGCTACACCTTC	CSVWVEGGYTF
TRBV6-1	TRBJ2-1	TRBD1	NA	TGTGCCAGCAGTGACCTCCGGGACAGATCTCAGTTCTTC	CASSDLRDRSQFF
TRBV7-2	TRBJ2-7	NA	NA	TGTGCCAGCAGCTTAGCCAGGGACTACGAGCAGTACTTC	CASSLARDYEQYF
TRBV29-1	TRBJ2-3	TRBD2	NA	TGCAGCGTTGCGGGCGGGAGAGGTGTAACAGATACGCAGTATTTT	CSVAGGRGVTDTQYF
TRBV19	TRBJ2-7	TRBD1	NA	TGTGCCAGTAGTATAATTGGACAGGGGGACTACGAGCAGTACTTC	CASSIIGQGDYEQYF
TRBV5-4	TRBJ2-7	NA	few	TGTGCCAGCAGCTTGGGTAGCGGTAGCTCCTACGAGCAGTACTTC	CASSLGSGSSYEQYF
TRBV18	TRBJ2-1	NA	NA	TGTGCCAGCTCACCACGGACAGATAACAATGAGCAGTTCTTC	CASSPRTDNNEQFF
TRBV27	TRBJ2-5	TRBD1	NA	TGTGCCAGCAGTTTGGGGACAGGGGGCGCGGTTCGAGAGACCCAGTACTTC	CASSLGTGGAVRETQYF
TRBV5-4	TRBJ1-2	TRBD1	NA	TGTGCCAGCAGCAGAGCCTTTCCCGGGACAGTATATGGCTACACCTTC	CASSRAFPGTVYGYTF
TRBV19	TRBJ1-2	NA	NA	TGTGCCAGTAGTGGGAGCTGGGTATGGGAGGCGAACGGCTACACCTTC	CASSGSWVWEANGYTF
TRBV2	TRBJ2-5	NA	NA	TGTGCCAGCACCCCTTATCAAGAGACCCAGTACTTC	CASTPYQETQYF
TRBV11-3	TRBJ2-7	TRBD2	NA	TGTGCCAGCAGCTTATCCCGGGAGGTGATCGAGCAGTACTTC	CASSLSREVIEQYF
TRBV10-3	TRBJ2-7	NA	NA	TGTGCCATCAGTGGTATCGACAGCCCCTACGAGCAGTACTTC	CAISGIDSPYEQYF
TRBV7-9	TRBJ1-5	NA	few	TGTGCCAGCAGCTTACAGGGGAGCAATCAGCCCCAGCATTTT	CASSLQGSNQPQHF
TRBV6-1	TRBJ1-1	NA	few	TGTGCCAGCCACCTCGGCGGGGGATTGACTGAAGCTTTCTTT	CASHLGGGLTEAFF
TRBV30	TRBJ1-5	NA	NA	TGTGCCTGGAGTGTCCGGGGGTTCAATCAGCCCCAGCATTTT	CAWSVRGFNQPQHF
TRBV7-6	TRBJ1-2	NA	NA	TGTGCCAGCAGCTTAGTCCTGGGGCCCTATGGCTACACCTTC	CASSLVLGPYGYTF
TRBV18	TRBJ2-2	NA	NA	TGTGCCAGCTCACCACCGCGACAGGACACCGGGGAGCTGTTTTTT	CASSPPRQDTGELFF
TRBV5-1	TRBJ1-1	TRBD1	once	TGCGCCAGCAGCTCCCAGACAGGGGGCATAGCTGAAGCTTTCTTT	CASSSQTGGIAEAFF
TRBV7-2	TRBJ2-1	TRBD1	NA	TGTGCCAGCAGCTTATTAGGGGACAGGGGCCACAATGAGCAGTTCTTC	CASSLLGDRGHNEQFF
TRBV7-2	TRBJ2-7	TRBD2	NA	TGTGCCAGCAGCTTTCAGCGGGGGGGCCGTAGGTACGAGCAGTACTTC	CASSFQRGGRRYEQYF
TRBV6-5	TRBJ1-2	NA	NA	TGTGCCAGCAGCTCGGTGAGGGCCAACCACTATGGCTACACCTTC	CASSSVRANHYGYTF
TRBV28	TRBJ1-2	NA	NA	TGTGCCAGCAGTTTCACAGGATTCTATGGCTACACCTTC	CASSFTGFYGYTF
TRBV6-5	TRBJ2-1	NA	NA	TGTGCCAGCAGTTACGAGCTTTTCCCCTACAATGAGCAGTTCTTC	CASSYELFPYNEQFF
TRBV7-2	TRBJ1-6	TRBD1	NA	TGTGCCAGCAGCAAGGACAGGGGAAATTCACCCCTCCACTTT	CASSKDRGNSPLHF
TRBV2	TRBJ1-6	NA	NA	TGTGCCAGCAGTGAGTACAGCCTTAGGAATTCACCCCTCCACTTT	CASSEYSLRNSPLHF
TRBV2	TRBJ1-2	NA	NA	TGTGCCAGCAGTGAACAGGGCCATGGCTACACCTTC	CASSEQGHGYTF
TRBV5-4	TRBJ2-5	NA	NA	TGTGCCAGCAGCCGTAGCGGAACCCAAGAGACCCAGTACTTC	CASSRSGTQETQYF
TRBV9	TRBJ2-1	TRBD2	NA	TGTGCCAGCGCGAGACTAGCCGGTGAGCAGTTCTTC	CASARLAGEQFF
TRBV9	TRBJ2-2	TRBD2	NA	TGTGCCAGCAGCGCTAGACGGGAGGACACCGGGGAGCTGTTTTTT	CASSARREDTGELFF
TRBV4-3	TRBJ1-2	NA	NA	TGCGCCAGCAGCCAGGGGGCTGGGGGCTACACCTTC	CASSQGAGGYTF
TRBV11-2	TRBJ2-5	TRBD2	NA	TGTGCCAGCAGCTTAGAACTAGCGGGGGGGTTGGGGACCCAGTACTTC	CASSLELAGGLGTQYF
TRBV15	TRBJ1-1	NA	medium-sized	TGTGCCACCAGCAGAGGAAGCTTCGGGGTGGAAGCTTTCTTT	CATSRGSFGVEAFF
TRBV5-4	TRBJ2-6	TRBD2	NA	TGTGCCAGCAGCTTAGCGGGAGGGTTCTCTGGGGCCAACGTCCTGACTTTC	CASSLAGGFSGANVLTF
TRBV28	TRBJ2-7	NA	NA	TGTGCCAGCCGGACAGGGGGCGTACTAGCGGGAGTCTACGAGCAGTACTTC	CASRTGGVLAGVYEQYF
TRBV2	TRBJ1-2	TRBD1	few	TGTGCCAGCATCCGACAGGGGCAGAACTATGGCTACACCTTC	CASIRQGQNYGYTF
TRBV7-6	TRBJ1-1	NA	once	TGTGCCAGCAGCCCCCGGGACACCAACACTGAAGCTTTCTTT	CASSPRDTNTEAFF
TRBV27	TRBJ2-1	TRBD2	NA	TGTGCCAGCAGTTCCCTCCCCGGGGGGAGGTGGTACAATGAGCAGTTCTTC	CASSSLPGGRWYNEQFF
TRBV6-1	TRBJ1-1	NA	NA	TGTGCCAGCTTGTTCAGAGGGCATAGTGAAGCTTTCTTT	CASLFRGHSEAFF
TRBV5-5	TRBJ2-5	TRBD1	NA	TGTGCCAGCAGCTTGGCTGGGACAGGGTTTGCGGAGACCCAGTACTTC	CASSLAGTGFAETQYF
TRBV10-3	TRBJ2-5	NA	few	TGTGCCAGCAGTCGTACGGGGGGCGAAGAGACCCAGTACTTC	CASSRTGGEETQYF
TRBV7-9	TRBJ2-7	TRBD2	NA	TGTGCCAGCAGCTCTCCGGGGGGGGGTAGGTGGGGATACGAGCAGTACTTC	CASSSPGGGRWGYEQYF
TRBV19	TRBJ1-2	TRBD1	NA	TGTGCCAGTCGGGACAGGGGACCTTATGGCTACACCTTC	CASRDRGPYGYTF
TRBV5-4	TRBJ2-7	NA	NA	TGTGCCAGCGGGGCCCAGGGCGGGGTGAAGCAGTACTTC	CASGAQGGVKQYF
TRBV7-3	TRBJ2-7	NA	NA	TGTGCCAGCAGCTTAACTCCCGTACTAGGAGGCGAGCAGTACTTC	CASSLTPVLGGEQYF
TRBV4-2	TRBJ2-1	TRBD2	NA	TGTGCCAGCAGCCAAGATAAGACTAGCGGGAGTCGGAATGAGCAGTTCTTC	CASSQDKTSGSRNEQFF
TRBV14	TRBJ2-5	NA	NA	TGTGCCAGCAGCCCCCTACCTCCGGGGGAGCAGTACTTC	CASSPLPPGEQYF